The 5 T cell receptor beta chains below come from one sample, sequenced in a study of shared clonotypes between healthy human individuals. The method was immunoSEQ multiplex PCR; TCRdb's version includes in-frame clones alone and lacks a portion of them. Of about 670,000 clones in the sample, 72% were seen once. Sample: memory CD4+ T cells sorted from blood. As to subset: CD45RA-negative fraction. The source is a woman in her thirties in good health.

The rearrangement joins TRBV5-1 to TRBJ2-1, with TRBD1 as a possible D gene (6 bases). There are 16 residues in the CDR3. The V and J ends lost 4 bases and 8 bases respectively, with 22 bases between them. Per germline, CDR1 SGHRS and CDR2 YFSETQ. CDR3 residues: CASSRIAGTPSDEQFF. The DNA for the CDR3 is TGCGCCAGCAGCCGCATAGCCGGGACACCAAGCGATGAGCAGTTCTTC.

The chain carries TRBV4-2 and TRBJ2-1, with D perhaps TRBD1 (5 bases). The V gene's germline CDR1 is LGHNA and CDR2 YNFKEQ. The V end was cut by 1 base, the J end by 8 bases, with 15 bases between. The CDR3 spans 15 residues. The CDR3 DNA is TGTGCCAGCAGCCAAGTTTGGGGCACCCAGCATGAGCAGTTCTTC. Its translation: CASSQVWGTQHEQFF.

V and J are TRBV7-9 and TRBJ1-4, with TRBD1 identical over 8 bases. This CDR3 comprises 14 residues. Germline lookup yields CDR1 SEHNR and CDR2 FQNEAQ (reference sequence). Trimming removed 5 bases from V and 7 bases from J; junction bases left unmatched: 6. As DNA, the CDR3 is TGTGCCAGCAGCGGGGACAGGAGAGTTGAAAAACTGTTTTTT. Translating gives CASSGDRRVEKLFF.

V is TRBV5-4 and J is TRBJ2-7, with 9 positions matching TRBD2. The CDR3 sequence is 15 residues long. J gave up 6 bases and V 2 bases, and 9 bases lay outside the gene matches. Looked up from germline, CDR1 is SGHNT and CDR2 is YYREEE (reference sequence). DNA of the CDR3: TGTGCCAGCAGCTTCTCTAGCGGGATATCCGGCGAGCAGTACTTC. Its translation: CASSFSSGISGEQYF.

The rearrangement uses TRBV5-6 and TRBJ2-3; the match to TRBD2 covers 8 bases. Trimming cost V 4 bases and J 0 bases; bases outside gene matches: 7. The CDR3 has 16 amino acids. Germline V lookup: CDR1 SGHDT, CDR2 YYEEEE. The CDR3 region has the DNA TGTGCCAGCAGCCGTACTAGCGGAGCTAGCACAGATACGCAGTATTTT. Protein product: CASSRTSGASTDTQYF.